This TCR beta chain originates from a study of cytomegalovirus exposure and HLA in healthy donors (dated by TCRdb to the late 2010s). For the wider study: An earlier analysis of several hundred of the donors reported 250 to 300 Gb of sequence data and approximately 120 million unique TCR beta sequences obtained from about 179 million T cells. Along with the roughly 610-subject first cohort, a separate validation cohort of 120 different subjects was used. The study aimed to test whether cataloging public T cell receptors could reveal signatures of past pathogen exposure. HLA typing covered class I and class II loci at four-digit resolution. An early release that covered more than 550 HLA-typed donors contained around 300 gigabases of sequencing data and tens of millions of unique TCR sequences. The number of donors typed differed by locus, with 629-630 for A, B, C, DRB1 and DQB1, roughly 520 for DQA1, some 570 for DPA1, and roughly 450 for DPB1. The study profiled the T cell repertoires of 500 to 800 subjects by immunosequencing and related them to cytomegalovirus serostatus. A later genetic analysis took genome-wide SNP genotypes for 398 of the 666 donors and used that subset as a discovery cohort. An earlier analysis of 587 of the donors used high-throughput TCR beta sequencing to judge whether each TCR beta V gene segment behaved as functional or pseudogenic. Donor age, sex, ethnicity and CMV serostatus were compiled together with the repertoire data. A later analysis re-examined previously published TCR beta repertoires from around 670 donors and added high-resolution HLA genotyping to investigate patterns of TCR occurrence. Rather than drawing on any new phenotypic data, the later analysis identified candidate immune exposures from TCR beta sequences and the way those sequences occurred across donors. Among about 370 genotyped donors of the cohort, an average of approximately 200,000 unique TCR beta nucleotide sequences was sequenced per donor, of which 15% to 20% were non-productive. Roughly five DR-DQ haplotypes were treated as single units for association and clustering because of strong linkage in the cohort. Of the roughly 410 genotyped donors, less than 85% were placed in the genetic ancestry cluster associated with self-reported Caucasian donors. All discovery cohort repertoires had been generated using a single sequencing platform. The study combined high-throughput TCR immunosequencing, statistical association of individual TCRs with disease status, and machine learning to predict cytomegalovirus infection status. What the work shows at the level of the full study, not this receptor alone: In the study, 150 to 200 TCR beta chains were listed as associated with cytomegalovirus. Because counts were too low, approximately 18 rarely observed V segments, including chromosome 9 orphons, were excluded from the earlier analysis of 587 of the donors. A later analysis found that HLA-associated TCR beta chains were more clonally expanded and had lower generation probabilities than equally common non-associated chains. Cytomegalovirus status was reported to be diagnosed by the classifier with high specificity and sensitivity in both the original and validation cohorts. Across donors, most TCR sequences were observed very rarely, whereas some public TCRs were present in many individuals. Because HLA typing was unavailable for some donors at each locus, only the typed subset was used in association tests. An association between a missense DCLRE1C variant and V-gene and J-gene trimming of TCR beta chains was found in a later genetic analysis and replicated in an independent cohort. When HLA alleles, especially DR and DQ, strongly co-occurred, TCR associations were difficult to assign to individual alleles. In a later analysis, several top co-occurrence clusters were reported to appear linked to parvovirus B19, influenza, CMV and Epstein-Barr virus. A further reported finding was that TCR beta sequences accurately predicted the HLA-A and HLA-B alleles for most subjects in the first cohort. Presence/absence analyses assumed roughly uniform sequencing depth across donors, an assumption that may not hold. According to a later genetic analysis, donors in an Asian-associated ancestry cluster had fewer N-insertions in productive TCRs than the approximately 670-donor mean. A later analysis found that most CMV-associated TCR beta chains appeared HLA-restricted, with HLA associations seemingly driven largely by CMV exposure. This cohort had only TCR beta chains sequenced, and the lack of alpha or paired-chain data limited which features could be detected. CMV serostatus was the only immune exposure information available for the cohort. Linkage disequilibrium might explain the correlated functional status among segregating V segments, but an unknown experimental factor could not be ruled out. A cluster of highly shared sequence variants was judged likely to represent a technical artifact of the sequencing pipeline. In a later analysis, the rate of TCR association differed among HLA loci, with DRB1 alleles having the most associated TCRs and HLA-C alleles having the fewest. Specific HLA alleles were associated with over 15,000 TCR beta sequences at a false discovery rate of 0.05 in a later analysis. A few of the identified cytomegalovirus-associated TCR beta chains were confirmed in vitro to be specific for cytomegalovirus antigens. The authors suggested that the approach could potentially be extended to other disease states and immunological phenotypes. Broadly in line with IMGT annotations, most TCR beta V segments showed up in productive rearrangements about 87% or about 30% of the time in an earlier analysis of a few hundred of the donors. Some IMGT-functional V segments, including TRBV6-2 and TRBV6-3, could not be told apart with the 87-base-pair reads, so those segments were excluded.

Concerning this clone: The specificity of this receptor is unknown. No base quality values were provided; no much bigger clone lies one nucleotide off.

Library preparation was by the immunoSEQ multiplex PCR assay. The multiplex PCR relied on a mix of 60 forward primers for TCR Vbeta segments and 13 reverse primers for TCR Jbeta segments. The CDR3 region of rearranged TCR beta genes was amplified from genomic DNA with a multiplex PCR assay. On the Illumina HiSeq System, the amplified TCR beta libraries were sequenced as 87-base-pair reads. As for how the authors treated the data: In a later analysis, 77 million or so unique TCR beta chains were counted across the 650 to 750 repertoires, and about 10 million of these chains were shared by at least two donors. To remove PCR and sequencing errors, raw reads were error-corrected and collapsed into unique sequences using a nearest-neighbor algorithm that merged closely related sequences. CDR3 sequences were aligned to IMGT reference sequences to assign V, D and J gene segments. Each retained sequence needed at least a six-nucleotide match to both a V gene segment and a J gene segment. A rearrangement was called productive if the CDR3 had no stop codons and remained in frame with V and J, and every other rearrangement was called non-productive. CDR3 was defined by IMGT convention, running from the second conserved V-encoded cysteine to the conserved J-encoded phenylalanine. The earlier analysis of about 610 of the donors excluded any sequence lacking an unambiguous match to a single V gene segment. In an earlier analysis of almost 600 of the donors, a V segment was called functional when productive rearrangements were above 56.7%, and segregating when the standard deviation between donors exceeded 5%. A statistical classification framework was built for diagnosing cytomegalovirus status from the catalog of TCR beta chain sequences. In a later analysis, V and J genes were assigned by comparing TCR nucleotide sequences against IMGT/GENE-DB human TR gene sequences. The TCRdist pipeline was used in a later analysis to assign CDR3 sequences and most-parsimonious VDJ recombination scenarios. In a later analysis, each TCR beta chain was defined by its CDR3 amino acid sequence together with its V-gene family, and reads lacking a unique V-gene family were excluded. In a later analysis, several hundred highly shared, low-generation-probability nucleotide sequences were removed to address suspected cross-contamination and a sequencing artifact. A later analysis calculated a clonal expansion index for each public chain from normalized within-repertoire ranks of inferred template counts. A later analysis computed generation probabilities with a VDJ recombination model fitted to out-of-frame rearrangements, and checked the results against IGoR. In a later analysis, hypergeometric tests were used to score TCR-TCR, TCR-HLA and TCR-CMV co-occurrence, with a repertoire-size bias correction applied to TCR pairs. A later analysis estimated false discovery rates by permuting HLA or CMV assignments 20 times. A later analysis grouped co-occurring TCRs with DBSCAN, adding TCRdist sequence similarity when clustering within HLA-allele-positive subsets. Repertoires with fewer than 30,000 or more than 120,000 public chains, plus five repertoires with anomalous nucleotide sharing, were excluded from co-occurrence clustering. TCRdb's version of the immuneACCESS table is confined to in-frame rearrangements and falls short of the full clone set. An unresolved V gene accounts for under half of the shortfall where checked; the remainder is of unknown origin. V and J calls and clone size are those listed in that table; D and trimming were worked out from the DNA. Present in this sample are 120,000 to 150,000 clones, 80% to 85% of which were seen just once. Clones ranked in the top ten supply roughly 2.5% of the sample.

The cohort comprised under 700 healthy bone marrow donors. Cohort members were all nominally healthy when sampled, although unrecorded immune exposures were likely present. The donor tested CMV seronegative, placing the donor among the roughly 350 seronegative members of the cohort. A peripheral blood sample was provided by each donor, and peripheral blood mononuclear cells were used for TCR beta sequencing. Genomic DNA extraction from the blood cell samples was performed with the Qiagen DNeasy Blood Extraction Kit. Compared with germline, V lacks 4 bases and J lacks 4 bases; bases without a gene match: 1. Measured from the cysteine to the phenylalanine, the CDR3 is 13 residues long. Only CDR3 DNA remains: 39 bases, in frame from the first base. The germline V gene yields LGHNA for CDR1 and YNFKEQ for CDR2.

This TCR was sampled from a boy aged 2-9 years in good health and CMV-seronegative. This receptor chain uses TRBV4-2 and TRBJ2-1, with 7 central nucleotides matching TRBD2. Sequenced: PBMCs. The CDR3 region has the sequence CASSRGGYNEQFF. The bases read TGTGCCAGCAGCCGGGGGGGATACAATGAGCAGTTCTTC.